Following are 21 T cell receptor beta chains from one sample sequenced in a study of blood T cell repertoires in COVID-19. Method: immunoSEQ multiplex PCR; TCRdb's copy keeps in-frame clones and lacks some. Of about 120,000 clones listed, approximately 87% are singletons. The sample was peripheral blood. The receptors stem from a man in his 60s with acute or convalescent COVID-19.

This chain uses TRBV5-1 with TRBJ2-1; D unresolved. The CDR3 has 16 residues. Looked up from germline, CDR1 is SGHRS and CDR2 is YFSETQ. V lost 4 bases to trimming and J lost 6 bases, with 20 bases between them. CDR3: CASSPAGASLFNEQFF. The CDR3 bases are TGCGCCAGCAGCCCAGCAGGTGCGTCCCTTTTCAATGAGCAGTTCTTC.

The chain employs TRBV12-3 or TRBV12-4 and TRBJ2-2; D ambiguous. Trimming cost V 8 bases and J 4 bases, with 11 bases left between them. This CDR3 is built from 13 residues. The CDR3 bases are TGTGCCAGCGGCCGACTGGGCACCGGGGAGCTGTTTTTT. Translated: CASGRLGTGELFF.

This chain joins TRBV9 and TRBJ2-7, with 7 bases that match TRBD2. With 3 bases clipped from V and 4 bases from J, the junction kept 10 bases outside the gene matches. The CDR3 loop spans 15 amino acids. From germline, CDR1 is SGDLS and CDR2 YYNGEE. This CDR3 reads CASSAMGGTGYEQYF. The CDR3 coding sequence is TGTGCCAGCAGCGCAATGGGAGGGACGGGTTACGAGCAGTACTTC.

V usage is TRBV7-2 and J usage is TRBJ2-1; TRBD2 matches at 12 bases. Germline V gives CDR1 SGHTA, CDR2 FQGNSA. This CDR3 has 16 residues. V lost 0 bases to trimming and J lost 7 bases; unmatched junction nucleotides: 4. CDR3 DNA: TGTGCCAGCAGCTTAGCTACTAGCGGGAGGTTTAATGAGCAGTTCTTC. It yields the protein CASSLATSGRFNEQFF.

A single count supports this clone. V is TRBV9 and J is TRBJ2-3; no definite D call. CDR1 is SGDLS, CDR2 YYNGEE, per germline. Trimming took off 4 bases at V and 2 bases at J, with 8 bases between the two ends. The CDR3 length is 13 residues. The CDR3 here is CASSLQYTDTQYF. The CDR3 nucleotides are TGTGCCAGCAGCTTGCAGTACACAGATACGCAGTATTTT. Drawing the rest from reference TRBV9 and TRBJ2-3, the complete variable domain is DSGVTQTPKHLITATGQRVTLRCSPRSGDLSVYWYQQSLDQGLQFLIQYYNGEERAKGNILERFSAQQFPDLHSELNLSSLELGDSALYFCASSLQYTDTQYFGPGTRLTVL.

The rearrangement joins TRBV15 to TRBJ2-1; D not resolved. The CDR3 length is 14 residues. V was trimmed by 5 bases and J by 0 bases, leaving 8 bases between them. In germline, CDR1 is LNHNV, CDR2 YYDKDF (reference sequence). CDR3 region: CATSPSSSYNEQFF. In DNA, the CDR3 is TGTGCCACCAGCCCGTCGAGCTCCTACAATGAGCAGTTCTTC.

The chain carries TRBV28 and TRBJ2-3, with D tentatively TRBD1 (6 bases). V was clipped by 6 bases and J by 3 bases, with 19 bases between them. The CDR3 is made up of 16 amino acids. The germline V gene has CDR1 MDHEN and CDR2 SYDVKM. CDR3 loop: CASSLEGGPRTDTQYF. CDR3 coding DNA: TGTGCCAGCAGCCTCGAAGGGGGTCCCAGAACAGATACGCAGTATTTT.

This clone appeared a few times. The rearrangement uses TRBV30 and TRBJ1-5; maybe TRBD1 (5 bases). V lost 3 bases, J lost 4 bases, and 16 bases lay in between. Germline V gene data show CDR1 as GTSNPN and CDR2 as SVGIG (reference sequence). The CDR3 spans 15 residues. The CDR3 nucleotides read TGTGCCTGGAGCCCAACGGGGGGGAGTAATCAGCCCCAGCATTTT. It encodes CAWSPTGGSNQPQHF.

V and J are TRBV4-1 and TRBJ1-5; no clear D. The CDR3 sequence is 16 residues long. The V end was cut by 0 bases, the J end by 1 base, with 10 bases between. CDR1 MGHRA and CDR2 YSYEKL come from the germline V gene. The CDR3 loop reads CASSQDPGGSNQPQHF. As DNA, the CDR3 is TGCGCCAGCAGCCAAGATCCCGGAGGAAGCAATCAGCCCCAGCATTTT.

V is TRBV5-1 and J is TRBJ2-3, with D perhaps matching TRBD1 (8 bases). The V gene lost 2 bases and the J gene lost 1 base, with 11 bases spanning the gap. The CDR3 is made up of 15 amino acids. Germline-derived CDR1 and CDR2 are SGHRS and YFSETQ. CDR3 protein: CASSFTGGGTDTQYF. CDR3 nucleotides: TGCGCCAGCAGCTTCACAGGGGGGGGCACAGATACGCAGTATTTT.

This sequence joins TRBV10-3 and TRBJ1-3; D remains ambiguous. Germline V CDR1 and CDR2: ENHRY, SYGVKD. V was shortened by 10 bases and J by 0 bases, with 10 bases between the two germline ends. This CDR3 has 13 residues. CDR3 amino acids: CATRTDSGNTIYF. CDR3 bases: TGTGCCACCCGGACTGACTCTGGAAACACCATATATTTT.

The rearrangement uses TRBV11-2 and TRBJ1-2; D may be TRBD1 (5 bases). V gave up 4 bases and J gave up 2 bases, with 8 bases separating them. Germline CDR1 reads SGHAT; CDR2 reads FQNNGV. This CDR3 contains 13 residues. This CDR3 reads CASSSQANYGYTF. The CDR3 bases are TGTGCCAGCAGCTCACAGGCCAACTATGGCTACACCTTC.

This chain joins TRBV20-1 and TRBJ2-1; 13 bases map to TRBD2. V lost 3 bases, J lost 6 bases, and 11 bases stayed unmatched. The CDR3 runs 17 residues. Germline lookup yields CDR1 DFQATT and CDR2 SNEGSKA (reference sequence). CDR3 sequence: CSASLTTSGRALNEQFF. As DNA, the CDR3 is TGCAGTGCTAGTCTTACCACTAGCGGGAGGGCCCTCAATGAGCAGTTCTTC.

The CDR3 is CASSRLGQGGEQYF. The CDR3, as DNA: TGTGCCAGCAGTCGCCTAGGACAGGGGGGCGAGCAGTACTTC. The rearrangement links TRBV28 to TRBJ2-7, with 10 bases fitting TRBD1. The junction had 7 bases not matched to a gene; V was cut back by 5 bases and J by 6 bases. CDR3 length: 14 residues. Germline loops: CDR1 MDHEN, CDR2 SYDVKM.

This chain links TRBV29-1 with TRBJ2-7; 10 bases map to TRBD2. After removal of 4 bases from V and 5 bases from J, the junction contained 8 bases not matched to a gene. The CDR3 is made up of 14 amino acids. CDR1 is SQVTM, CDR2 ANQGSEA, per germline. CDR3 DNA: TGCAGCGTTGCTCAACTAGCGGGGAGGGACGAGCAGTACTTC. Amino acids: CSVAQLAGRDEQYF.

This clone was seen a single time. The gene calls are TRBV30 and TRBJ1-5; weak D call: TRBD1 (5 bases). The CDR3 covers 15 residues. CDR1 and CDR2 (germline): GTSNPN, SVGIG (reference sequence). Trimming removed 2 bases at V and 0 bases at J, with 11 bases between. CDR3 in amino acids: CAWSTGHDSNQPQHF. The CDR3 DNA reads TGTGCCTGGAGTACCGGACATGATAGCAATCAGCCCCAGCATTTT.

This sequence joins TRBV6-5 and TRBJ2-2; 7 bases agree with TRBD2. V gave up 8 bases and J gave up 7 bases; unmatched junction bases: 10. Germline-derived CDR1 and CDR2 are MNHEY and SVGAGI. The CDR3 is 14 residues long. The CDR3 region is CASWRWEGRGELFF. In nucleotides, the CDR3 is TGTGCCAGCTGGCGGTGGGAGGGCCGCGGGGAGCTGTTTTTT.

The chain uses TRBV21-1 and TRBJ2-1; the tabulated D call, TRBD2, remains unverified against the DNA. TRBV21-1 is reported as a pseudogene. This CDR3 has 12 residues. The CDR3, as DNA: TGTGCCAGCAGCACCCCGTACAATGAGCAGTTCTTC. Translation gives CASSTPYNEQFF.

The CDR3 reads CASSYTGQGGEKLFF. In nucleotides, the CDR3 is TGTGCCAGCAGTTACACTGGACAGGGAGGCGAAAAACTGTTTTTT. The rearrangement links TRBV6-5 to TRBJ1-4; 8 bases line up with TRBD1. The CDR3 runs to 15 residues. CDR1 and CDR2 from the germline V gene are MNHEY and SVGAGI. V gave up 2 bases and J gave up 8 bases; unmatched junction bases: 7.

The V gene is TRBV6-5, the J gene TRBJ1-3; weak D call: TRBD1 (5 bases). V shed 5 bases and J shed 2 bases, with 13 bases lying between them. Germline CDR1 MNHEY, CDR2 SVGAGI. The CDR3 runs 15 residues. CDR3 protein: CASSPGHGPGNTIYF. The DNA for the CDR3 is TGTGCCAGCAGTCCTGGACACGGCCCTGGAAACACCATATATTTT.

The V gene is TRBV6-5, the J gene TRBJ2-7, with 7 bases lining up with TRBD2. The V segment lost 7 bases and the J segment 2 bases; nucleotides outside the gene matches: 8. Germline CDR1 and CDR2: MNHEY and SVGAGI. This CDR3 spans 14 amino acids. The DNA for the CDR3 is TGTGCCAGCACTAGCGGCGGAGGGACCTACGAGCAGTACTTC. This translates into CASTSGGGTYEQYF.